The clone carrying this TCR beta chain was counted ten times or more. Antigen: not known. Germline CDR1 MNHNS, CDR2 SASEGT. The V segment lost 6 bases and the J segment 7 bases; nucleotides outside the gene matches: 10. This CDR3 is 14 amino acids long. What was amplified from RNA transcripts were TCR beta CDR3 regions. With the HTBI primer set, the TCR CDR3 went through a first round of RT-PCR. A single record per CDR3 protein comes from TCRdb applying MiXCR to the multiplex PCR reads. This table has 210,000 or so distinct CDR3 sequences, 17% appearing once. Using more than 7.5 ml of fresh peripheral blood, PBMCs were prepared. This entry is derived from a study of T cells in Graves' hyperthyroidism and ophthalmopathy. Study-wide points: The model foresaw ophthalmopathy a median around 6.8 months prior to onset.

This chain joins TRBV6-1 and TRBJ1-2, with 8 nucleotides matching TRBD1. This sequence was found in a man aged 50-60 years with Graves' hyperthyroidism. Sequenced sample: blood. This CDR3 is CASRAGQGGGGYTF. In DNA, the CDR3 is TGTGCCAGCAGAGCCGGACAGGGCGGAGGTGGCTACACCTTC.